The 26 T cell receptor beta chains in this list originate from one sample, sequenced in a study of cytomegalovirus exposure and HLA in healthy donors (dated by TCRdb to about 2017). The library was prepared using the immunoSEQ multiplex PCR assay. For the multiplex PCR, a mixture combining 60 forward primers for TCR Vbeta segments and 13 reverse primers for TCR Jbeta segments was used. Held by TCRdb, this immuneACCESS table contains in-frame sequences only and omits some clones. Under half of the omission traces to an unresolved V gene where checked; the cause of the rest is unknown. This sample lists 150,000 to 200,000 clones; around 77% were detected once. The ten largest clonotypes hold 2% to 2.5% of the sample. The sample was PBMCs. Receptors were obtained from a man aged 60-69 years in good health and CMV-seronegative.

This sequence joins TRBV4-1 and TRBJ2-1; D perhaps matches TRBD1 (6 bases). V lost 3 bases to trimming and J lost 6 bases, with 21 bases between them. This CDR3 has 17 residues. CDR1 MGHRA and CDR2 YSYEKL come from the germline V gene. The CDR3 here is CASSHRGDQPWGNEQFF. DNA of the CDR3: TGCGCCAGCAGCCACAGGGGCGATCAACCTTGGGGCAATGAGCAGTTCTTC.

This clone was observed once. This chain links TRBV27 with TRBJ1-2; TRBD1 matches at 9 bases. The germline gives CDR1 MNHEY, CDR2 SMNVEV (reference sequence). Trimming at V came to 6 bases and at J to 7 bases, leaving 12 bases not matched to a gene. The CDR3 spans 15 residues. The CDR3 region has the DNA TGTGCCAGCAGCGCTAGGGGACAGGGATTGGCTGGCTACACCTTC. Amino acid sequence: CASSARGQGLAGYTF.

This chain links TRBV9 with TRBJ2-6; D unclear. Trimming pared 0 bases from V and 1 base from J, leaving 5 bases between. Germline values: CDR1 SGDLS, CDR2 YYNGEE. The length of the CDR3 is 15 residues. This CDR3 is CASSVGQSGANVLTF. The CDR3 DNA reads as TGTGCCAGCAGCGTAGGACAATCTGGGGCCAACGTCCTGACTTTC.

The chain couples TRBV29-1 to TRBJ1-2, with 9 bases fitting TRBD1. Germline lookup yields CDR1 SQVTM and CDR2 ANQGSEA. V lost 8 bases, J lost 7 bases, and 5 bases stayed unmatched. CDR3 length: 11 amino acids. The CDR3 nucleotides read TGCAGCACCAGGGACAGGGTTGGCTACACCTTC. Translating it yields CSTRDRVGYTF.

This clone was detected only a few times. The chain is built from TRBV6-5 and TRBJ2-5; 7 bases align to TRBD1. Germline CDR1 and CDR2: MNHEY and SVGAGI. This CDR3 is 14 amino acids long. Trimming took 5 bases from V and 2 from J; bases not matched to a gene: 5. The CDR3 region has the DNA TGTGCCAGCAGTAATAGGGACAGACAAGAGACCCAGTACTTC. As protein: CASSNRDRQETQYF.

V usage is TRBV7-9 and J usage is TRBJ2-7, with 10 bases that match TRBD1. Trimming cost V 2 bases and J 6 bases; bases outside gene matches: 10. Germline CDR1 is SEHNR and CDR2 is FQNEAQ (reference sequence). This CDR3 is 16 amino acids long. The CDR3 protein is CASSLRLGQGTGEQYF. The CDR3 DNA reads TGTGCCAGCAGCTTACGTTTGGGACAGGGGACTGGCGAGCAGTACTTC.

The chain uses TRBV19 and TRBJ2-5, with TRBD1 matching 8 bases. V was pared by 5 bases and J by 2 bases, with 4 bases of the junction left unmatched. Germline loops: CDR1 LNHDA, CDR2 SQIVND (reference sequence). The CDR3 extends over 14 amino acids. The CDR3 DNA sequence: TGTGCCAGTAGTCTCCGACAGGGGCAAGAGACCCAGTACTTC. This gives the protein CASSLRQGQETQYF.

The chain uses TRBV6-1 and TRBJ2-3, with a weak D call TRBD2 (7 bases). Trimming left V 2 bases short and J 6 bases short, with 18 bases between. Germline-derived CDR1 and CDR2 are MNHNS and SASEGT. This CDR3 has 16 amino acids. The CDR3 loop reads CASSEWSGGVMDTQYF. The CDR3 coding sequence is TGTGCCAGCAGTGAATGGTCGGGGGGCGTCATGGATACGCAGTATTTT.

This clone was observed a few times. V is TRBV5-6 and J is TRBJ2-1, with 11 bases fitting TRBD1. Germline CDR1 and CDR2: SGHDT and YYEEEE. With V trimmed by 4 bases and J by 0 bases, 9 bases remained unmatched. The CDR3 sequence is 18 residues long. The CDR3 loop reads CASSGLRDRGSSYNEQFF. The CDR3 DNA follows: TGTGCCAGCAGCGGGCTTCGGGACAGGGGGAGCTCCTACAATGAGCAGTTCTTC.

In DNA, the CDR3 is TGTGCCAGCAGCCGGGAGGGTGGAGAGACCCAGTACTTC. As protein: CASSREGGETQYF. V is TRBV7-9 and J is TRBJ2-5; TRBD2 agrees at 8 bases. The trim removed 5 bases at V and 4 bases at J, leaving 3 bases unmatched. CDR1 is SEHNR, CDR2 FQNEAQ, per germline (reference sequence). This CDR3 is built from 13 residues.

J is TRBJ2-1 and V is TRBV30; D may be TRBD2 (6 bases). This CDR3 region has 12 residues. Germline values: CDR1 GTSNPN, CDR2 SVGIG (reference sequence). V was clipped by 3 bases and J by 8 bases, with 11 bases between them. The DNA of the CDR3 is TGTGCCTGGAGCACAACGGGGGATGAGCAGTTCTTC. Residues: CAWSTTGDEQFF.

The chain employs TRBV30 and TRBJ2-7; 8 positions agree with TRBD1. The CDR3 runs 15 residues. CDR1 is GTSNPN and CDR2 is SVGIG in the germline V gene (reference sequence). Losses at the gene ends were 2 bases for V and 0 bases for J; bases not matched to a gene: 6. The CDR3 loop reads CAWSRPGTGSYEQYF. The DNA of the CDR3 is TGTGCCTGGAGTAGACCCGGGACAGGCTCCTACGAGCAGTACTTC.

This chain connects TRBV27 to TRBJ1-1, with D possibly TRBD1 on 5 matching bases. In germline, CDR1 is MNHEY, CDR2 SMNVEV (reference sequence). V lost 0 bases, J lost 1 base, and 6 bases lay in between. This CDR3 comprises 14 residues. In nucleotides, the CDR3 is TGTGCCAGCAGTTTATCGGGGCCGAACACTGAAGCTTTCTTT. This gives the protein CASSLSGPNTEAFF.

The chain uses TRBV28 and TRBJ2-5, with TRBD2 matching 9 bases. V shed 2 bases, J shed 1 base, and the junction held 8 bases outside the gene matches. Germline CDR1 is MDHEN and CDR2 is SYDVKM. This CDR3 spans 17 amino acids. This CDR3 is CASSLAGGPSGQETQYF. In DNA, the CDR3 is TGTGCCAGCAGTTTAGCGGGAGGGCCCTCGGGCCAAGAGACCCAGTACTTC.

In regard to this clone: At one end, the junction sequence differs from germline, possibly due to a read error. The chain carries TRBV18 and TRBJ1-6; 7 bases line up with TRBD1. CDR3 length: 14 residues. The germline gives CDR1 KGHSH, CDR2 LQKENI. CDR3 sequence: CASSHDRDSSPLNF. The CDR3, as DNA: TGTGCCAGCTCACACGACAGGGACAGTTCACCCCTCAACTTT. Together with reference TRBV18 and TRBJ1-6, the CDR3 gives the full variable domain: NAGVMQNPRHLVRRRGQEARLRCSPMKGHSHVYWYRQLPEEGLKFMVYLQKENIIDESGMPKERFSAEFPKEGPSILRIQQVVRGDSAAYFCASSHDRDSSPLNFGNGTRLTVT.

V and J are TRBV5-4 and TRBJ2-7; possible D gene TRBD2, 5 bases. CDR1 is SGHNT and CDR2 is YYREEE in the germline V gene (reference sequence). V was trimmed by 0 bases and J by 2 bases, leaving 12 bases between them. The CDR3 runs to 15 residues. CDR3 amino acids: CASSLGLPSTYEQYF. The CDR3 DNA sequence: TGTGCCAGCAGCTTGGGACTACCAAGTACCTACGAGCAGTACTTC.

The genes are TRBV5-4 and TRBJ2-4; tentative D call: TRBD1 (5 bases). Germline V gives CDR1 SGHNT, CDR2 YYREEE (reference sequence). The CDR3 sequence is 15 residues long. V was cut by 4 bases and J by 3 bases, with 14 bases left in between. The CDR3 here is CASSRLTDSKNIQYF. Here the CDR3 DNA reads TGTGCCAGCAGCCGACTTACCGACAGCAAAAACATTCAGTACTTC.

The chain links TRBV9 to TRBJ1-1; unclear D gene. V lost 4 bases and J lost 1, with 8 bases in between. In germline, CDR1 is SGDLS, CDR2 YYNGEE. The CDR3 has 13 residues. CDR3 amino acids: CASSLTQNTEAFF. Here the CDR3 DNA reads TGTGCCAGCAGCCTGACTCAGAACACTGAAGCTTTCTTT.

The table lists this clone with a few counts. This chain links TRBV14 with TRBJ2-1; TRBD1 agrees at 8 bases. The junction had 7 bases not matched to a gene; V was cut back by 8 bases and J by 7 bases. Germline V lookup: CDR1 SGHDN, CDR2 FVKESK. The CDR3 is made up of 13 amino acids. CDR3 protein: CASRRQGINEQFF. The CDR3 coding sequence is TGTGCCAGCCGCCGACAGGGGATAAATGAGCAGTTCTTC.

The chain combines TRBV2 with TRBJ1-1; 7 bases line up with TRBD1. V shed 6 bases and J 3 bases; nucleotides not matched to a gene: 7. This CDR3 contains 14 residues. The germline V gene has CDR1 SNHLY and CDR2 FYNNEI. CDR3 nucleotide sequence: TGTGCCAGCAGAGACAGGGTATCGTACACTGAAGCTTTCTTT. Its protein product is CASRDRVSYTEAFF.

The CDR3 bases are TGTGCCAGCAGTGCTACGTCGGGGACAGGGACGGATACGCAGTATTTT. This translates into CASSATSGTGTDTQYF. This chain links TRBV9 with TRBJ2-3, with 9 bases lining up with TRBD1. Germline V CDR1 and CDR2: SGDLS, YYNGEE. The CDR3 consists of 16 residues. V shed 5 bases, J shed 6 bases, and the junction held 13 bases outside the gene matches.

Written as DNA, the CDR3 is TGTGCCAGCAGCCCTCTGACAGCGCAAAGGCGACGAGAGACCCAGTACTTC. Encoded protein: CASSPLTAQRRRETQYF. This rearrangement joins TRBV28 to TRBJ2-5; maybe TRBD1 (5 bases). The V gene's germline CDR1 is MDHEN and CDR2 SYDVKM. V dropped 6 bases and J dropped 4 bases, with 24 bases sitting between them. This CDR3 comprises 17 residues.

The chain uses TRBV5-1 and TRBJ1-6, with D maybe TRBD1 (6 bases). This CDR3 contains 18 residues. The germline gives CDR1 SGHRS, CDR2 YFSETQ. V was cut by 4 bases and J by 1 base, with 18 bases left in between. CDR3 in amino acids: CASSPRQAWGSYNSPLHF. The CDR3 coding sequence is TGCGCCAGCAGCCCTAGACAGGCCTGGGGGTCCTATAATTCACCCCTCCACTTT.

Concerning this clone itself: Compared with germline, one end of the junction differs, possibly owing to a read error. The J gene is TRBJ2-2, the V gene TRBV10-3, with 8 bases aligning to TRBD1. The length of the CDR3 is 14 residues. CDR1 is ENHRY, CDR2 SYGVKD, per germline. The DNA of the CDR3 is TGTGCCATCACTGAGGACAGGGCGAACGGGGAGCTGTTTTTT. It specifies CAITEDRANGELFF.

The chain links TRBV27 to TRBJ2-7; weak D call: TRBD1 (7 bases). Germline CDR1 and CDR2: MNHEY and SMNVEV (reference sequence). Trimming shortened V by 5 bases and J by 1 base, and 12 bases separated the two germline ends. The CDR3 totals 14 residues. As DNA, the CDR3 is TGTGCCAGCAGTCTCGCGGGACAGTCCTACGAGCAGTACTTC. Translated: CASSLAGQSYEQYF.

The rearrangement joins TRBV4-1 to TRBJ2-5, with 7 bases lining up with TRBD1. J lost 2 bases, V lost 2 bases, and 14 bases had no gene match. The length of the CDR3 is 18 residues. Germline CDR1 reads MGHRA; CDR2 reads YSYEKL. CDR3 sequence reads: CASSQTREQGYLQETQYF. For the CDR3, the DNA is TGCGCCAGCAGCCAAACCAGGGAACAGGGGTATTTACAAGAGACCCAGTACTTC.